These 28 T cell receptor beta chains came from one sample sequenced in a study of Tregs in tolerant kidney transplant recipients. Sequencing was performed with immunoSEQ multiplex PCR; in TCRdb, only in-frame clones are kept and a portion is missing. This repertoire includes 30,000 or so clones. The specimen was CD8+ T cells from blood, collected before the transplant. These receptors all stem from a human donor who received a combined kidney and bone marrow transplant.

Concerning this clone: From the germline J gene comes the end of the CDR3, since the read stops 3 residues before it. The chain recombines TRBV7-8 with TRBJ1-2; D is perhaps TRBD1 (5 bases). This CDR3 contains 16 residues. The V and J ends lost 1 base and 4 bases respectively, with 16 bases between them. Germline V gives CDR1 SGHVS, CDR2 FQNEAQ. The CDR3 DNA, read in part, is TGTGCCAGCAGCTTAGATGGAGATGGGGCCCTCTATGGC. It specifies CASSLDGDGALYG. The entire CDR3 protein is CASSLDGDGALYGYTF.

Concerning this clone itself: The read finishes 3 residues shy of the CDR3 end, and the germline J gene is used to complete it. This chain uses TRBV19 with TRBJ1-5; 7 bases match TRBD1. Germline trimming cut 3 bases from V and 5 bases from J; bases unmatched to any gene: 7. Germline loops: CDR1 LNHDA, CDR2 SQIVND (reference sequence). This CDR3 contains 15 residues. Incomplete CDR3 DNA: TGTGCCAGTAGTATTTGGACAGGACCGGATCAGCCC. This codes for CASSIWTGPDQP. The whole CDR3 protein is CASSIWTGPDQPQHF.

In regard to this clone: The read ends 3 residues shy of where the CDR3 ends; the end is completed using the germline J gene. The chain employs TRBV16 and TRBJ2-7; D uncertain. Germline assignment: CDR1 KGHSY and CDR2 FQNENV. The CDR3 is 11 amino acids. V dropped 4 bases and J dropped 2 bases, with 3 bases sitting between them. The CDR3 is CASSLTYEQYF. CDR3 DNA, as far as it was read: TGTGCCAGCAGCCTTACCTACGAG. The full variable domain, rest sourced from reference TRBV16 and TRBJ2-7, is GEEVAQTPKHLVRGEGQKAKLYCAPIKGHSYVFWYQQVLKNEFKFLISFQNENVFDETGMPKERFSAKCLPNSPCSLEIQATKLEDSAVYFCASSLTYEQYFGPGTRLTVT.

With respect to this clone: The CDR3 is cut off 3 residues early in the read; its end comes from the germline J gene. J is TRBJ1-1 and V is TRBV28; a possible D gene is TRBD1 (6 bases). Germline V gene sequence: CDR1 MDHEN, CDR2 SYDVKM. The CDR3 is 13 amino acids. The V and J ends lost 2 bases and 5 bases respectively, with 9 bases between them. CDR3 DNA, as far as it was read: TGTGCCAGCAGTTTAACAGGGTGGACTGAA. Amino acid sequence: CASSLTGWTE. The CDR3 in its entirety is CASSLTGWTEAFF.

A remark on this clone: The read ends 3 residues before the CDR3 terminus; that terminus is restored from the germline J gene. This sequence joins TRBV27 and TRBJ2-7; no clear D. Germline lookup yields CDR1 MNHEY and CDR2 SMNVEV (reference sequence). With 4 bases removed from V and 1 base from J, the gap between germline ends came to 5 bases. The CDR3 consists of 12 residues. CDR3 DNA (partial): TGTGCCAGCAGTTCGACTTCCTACGAG. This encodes CASSSTSYE. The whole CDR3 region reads CASSSTSYEQYF.

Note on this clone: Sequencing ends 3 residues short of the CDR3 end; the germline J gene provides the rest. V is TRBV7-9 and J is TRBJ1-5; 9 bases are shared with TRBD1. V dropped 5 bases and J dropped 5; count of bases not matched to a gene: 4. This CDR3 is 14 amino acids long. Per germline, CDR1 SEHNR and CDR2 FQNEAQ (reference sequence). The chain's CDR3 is CASSPGQGYQPQHF. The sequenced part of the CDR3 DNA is TGTGCCAGCAGCCCGGGACAGGGCTATCAGCCC. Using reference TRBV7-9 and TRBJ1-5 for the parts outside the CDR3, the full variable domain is DTGVSQNPRHKITKRGQNVTFRCDPISEHNRLYWYRQTLGQGPEFLTYFQNEAQLEKSRLLSDRFSAERPKGSFSTLEIQRTEQGDSAMYLCASSPGQGYQPQHFGDGTRLSIL.

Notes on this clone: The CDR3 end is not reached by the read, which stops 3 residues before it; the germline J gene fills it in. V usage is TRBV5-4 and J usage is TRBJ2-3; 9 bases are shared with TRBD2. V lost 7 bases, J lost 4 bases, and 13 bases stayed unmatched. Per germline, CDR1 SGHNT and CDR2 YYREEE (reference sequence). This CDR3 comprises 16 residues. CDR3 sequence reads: CASSQVAGVRADTQYF. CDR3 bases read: TGTGCCAGCTCCCAGGTAGCGGGAGTAAGAGCAGATACG.

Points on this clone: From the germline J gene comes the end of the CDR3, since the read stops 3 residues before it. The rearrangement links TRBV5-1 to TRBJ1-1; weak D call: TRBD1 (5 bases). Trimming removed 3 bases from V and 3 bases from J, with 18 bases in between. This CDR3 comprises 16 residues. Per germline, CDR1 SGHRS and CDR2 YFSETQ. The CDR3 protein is CASSSIHRSSDTEAFF. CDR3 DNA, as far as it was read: TGCGCCAGCAGCTCAATTCACAGGAGTTCGGACACTGAA.

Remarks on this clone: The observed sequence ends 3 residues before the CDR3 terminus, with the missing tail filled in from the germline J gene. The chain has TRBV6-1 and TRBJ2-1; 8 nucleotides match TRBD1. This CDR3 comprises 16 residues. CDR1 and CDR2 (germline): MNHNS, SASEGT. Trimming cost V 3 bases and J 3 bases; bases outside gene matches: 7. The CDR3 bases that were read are TGTGCCAGCAGTGATTTTCCGGGGACAGGCTACAATGAG. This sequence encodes CASSDFPGTGYNE. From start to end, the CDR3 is CASSDFPGTGYNEQFF.

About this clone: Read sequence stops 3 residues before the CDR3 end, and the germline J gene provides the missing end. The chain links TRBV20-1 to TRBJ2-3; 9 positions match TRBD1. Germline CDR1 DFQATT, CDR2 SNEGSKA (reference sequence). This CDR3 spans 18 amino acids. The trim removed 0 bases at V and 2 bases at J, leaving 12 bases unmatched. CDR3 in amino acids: CSARDPLDTGGNTDTQYF. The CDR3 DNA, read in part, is TGCAGTGCTAGAGACCCCCTAGACACAGGGGGCAACACAGATACG.

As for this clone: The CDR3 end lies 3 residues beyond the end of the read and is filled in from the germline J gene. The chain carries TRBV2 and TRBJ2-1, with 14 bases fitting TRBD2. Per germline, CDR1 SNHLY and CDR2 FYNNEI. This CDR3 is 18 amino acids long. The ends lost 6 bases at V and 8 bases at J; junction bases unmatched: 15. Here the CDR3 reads CASRGLAGVGIGNDEQFF. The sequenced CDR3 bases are TGTGCCAGCAGGGGACTAGCGGGAGTTGGGATAGGCAACGATGAG.

The CDR3 region is CATTGGSERGGNTIYF. CDR3 bases read: TGTGCCACAACGGGGGGATCCGAGCGTGGCGGAAACACC. The rearrangement uses TRBV19 and TRBJ1-3, with D possibly being TRBD1 (5 bases). The DNA ends 3 residues before the CDR3 does, and the rest of the CDR3 is filled in from the germline J gene. Germline CDR1 reads LNHDA; CDR2 reads SQIVND (reference sequence). The CDR3 loop spans 16 amino acids. The V and J ends lost 10 bases and 4 bases respectively, with 23 bases between them.

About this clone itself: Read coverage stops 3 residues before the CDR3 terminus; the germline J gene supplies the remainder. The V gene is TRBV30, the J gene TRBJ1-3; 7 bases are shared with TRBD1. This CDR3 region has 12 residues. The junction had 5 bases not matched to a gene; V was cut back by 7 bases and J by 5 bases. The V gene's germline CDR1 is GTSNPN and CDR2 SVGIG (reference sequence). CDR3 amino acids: CASKDRRNTIYF. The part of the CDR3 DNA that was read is TGTGCCTCGAAGGACAGGCGAAACACC.

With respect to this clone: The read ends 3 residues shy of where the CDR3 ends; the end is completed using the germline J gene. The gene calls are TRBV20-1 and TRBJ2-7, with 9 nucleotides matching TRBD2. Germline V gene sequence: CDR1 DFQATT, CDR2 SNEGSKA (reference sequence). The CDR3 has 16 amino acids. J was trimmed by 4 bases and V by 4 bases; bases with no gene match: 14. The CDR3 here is CSAKDRGLANYYEQYF. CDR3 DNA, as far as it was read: TGCAGTGCTAAAGATAGGGGACTAGCTAATTATTACGAG.

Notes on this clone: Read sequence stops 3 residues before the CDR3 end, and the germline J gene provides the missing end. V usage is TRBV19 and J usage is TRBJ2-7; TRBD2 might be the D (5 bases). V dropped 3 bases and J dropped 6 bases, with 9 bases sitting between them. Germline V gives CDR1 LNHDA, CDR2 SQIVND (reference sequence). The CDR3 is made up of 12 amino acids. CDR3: CASSMAAGEQYF. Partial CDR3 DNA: TGTGCCAGTAGTATGGCGGCGGGCGAG.

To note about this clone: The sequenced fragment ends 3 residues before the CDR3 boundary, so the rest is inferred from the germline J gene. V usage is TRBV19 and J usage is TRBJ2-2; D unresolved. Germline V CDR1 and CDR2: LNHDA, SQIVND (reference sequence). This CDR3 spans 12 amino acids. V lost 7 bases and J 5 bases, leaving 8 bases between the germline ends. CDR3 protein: CASMGLTGELFF. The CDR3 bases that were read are TGTGCCAGTATGGGCCTAACCGGGGAG.

CDR3 sequence: CASGIGLAGVDEQFF. CDR3 DNA, as far as it was read: TGTGCCAGCGGGATAGGACTAGCGGGAGTAGATGAG. J is TRBJ2-1 and V is TRBV5-6; 13 bases align to TRBD2. The DNA ends 3 residues before the CDR3 does, and the rest of the CDR3 is filled in from the germline J gene. The CDR3 consists of 15 residues. V was clipped by 7 bases and J by 8 bases; unmatched bases: 9. CDR1 SGHDT and CDR2 YYEEEE come from the germline V gene.

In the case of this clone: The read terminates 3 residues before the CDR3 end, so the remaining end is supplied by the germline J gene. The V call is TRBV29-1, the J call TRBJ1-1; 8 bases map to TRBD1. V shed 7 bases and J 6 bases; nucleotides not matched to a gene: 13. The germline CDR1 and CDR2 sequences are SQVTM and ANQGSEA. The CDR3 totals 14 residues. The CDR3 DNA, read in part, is TGCAGCGATGGATTAGGACAGGGAGTTTCTGAA. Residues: CSDGLGQGVSE. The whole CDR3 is CSDGLGQGVSEAFF.

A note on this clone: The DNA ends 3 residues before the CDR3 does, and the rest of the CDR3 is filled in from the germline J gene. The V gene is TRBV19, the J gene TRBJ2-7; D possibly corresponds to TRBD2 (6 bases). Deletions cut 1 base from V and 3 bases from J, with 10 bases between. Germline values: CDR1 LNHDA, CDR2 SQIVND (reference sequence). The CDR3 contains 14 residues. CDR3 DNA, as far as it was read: TGTGCCAGTAGTATAGGTCCCGGGGGCTACGAG. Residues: CASSIGPGGYE. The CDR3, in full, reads CASSIGPGGYEQYF.

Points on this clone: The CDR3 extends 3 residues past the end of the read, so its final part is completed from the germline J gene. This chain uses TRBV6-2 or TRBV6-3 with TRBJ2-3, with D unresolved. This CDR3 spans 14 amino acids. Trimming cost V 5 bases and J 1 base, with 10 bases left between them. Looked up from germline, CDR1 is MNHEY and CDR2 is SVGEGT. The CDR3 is CASSPTEGTDTQYF. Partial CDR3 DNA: TGTGCCAGCAGTCCCACCGAGGGCACAGATACG.

CDR3 DNA, as far as it was read: TGCGCCAGCAGCTTGGAAAGGACAGTTACCTACGAG. It is translated as CASSLERTVTYE. The entire CDR3 protein reads CASSLERTVTYEQYF. V is TRBV5-1 and J is TRBJ2-7; possibly TRBD1 for D (6 bases). The read ends 3 residues before the CDR3 terminus; that terminus is restored from the germline J gene. The CDR3 is 15 amino acids. Per the germline V gene, CDR1 is SGHRS and CDR2 is YFSETQ. V was pared by 0 bases and J by 2 bases, with 12 bases between.

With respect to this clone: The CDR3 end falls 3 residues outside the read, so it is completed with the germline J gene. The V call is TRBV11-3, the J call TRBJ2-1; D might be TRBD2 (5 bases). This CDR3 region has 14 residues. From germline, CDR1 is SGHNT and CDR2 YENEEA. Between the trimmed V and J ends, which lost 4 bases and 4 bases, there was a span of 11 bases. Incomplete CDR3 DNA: TGTGCCAGCAGCTACGCGGGTGAGTACAATGAG. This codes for CASSYAGEYNE. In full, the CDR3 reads CASSYAGEYNEQFF.

The CDR3 protein is CASSYRLGNTEAFF. The part of the CDR3 DNA that was read is TGCGCCAGCAGTTACAGGTTAGGCAACACTGAA. V is TRBV5-1 and J is TRBJ1-1, with D possibly being TRBD1 (5 bases). The CDR3 end lies 3 residues beyond the end of the read and is filled in from the germline J gene. Trimming took 5 bases from V and 2 from J, leaving 13 bases between them. Germline V lookup: CDR1 SGHRS, CDR2 YFSETQ. This CDR3 is 14 amino acids long.

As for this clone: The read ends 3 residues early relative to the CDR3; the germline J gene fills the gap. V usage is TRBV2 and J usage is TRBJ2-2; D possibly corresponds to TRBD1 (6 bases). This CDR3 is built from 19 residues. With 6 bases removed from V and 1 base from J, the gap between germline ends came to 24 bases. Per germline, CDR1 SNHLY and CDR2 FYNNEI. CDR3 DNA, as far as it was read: TGTGCCAGCAGCGGTAACAGGGAAACTACCTTCAGGAACACCGGGGAG. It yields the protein CASSGNRETTFRNTGE. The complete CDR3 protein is CASSGNRETTFRNTGELFF.

The part of the CDR3 DNA that was read is TGTGCCAGCAGCACCCCAGGGAATCAGCCC. Translated: CASSTPGNQP. The whole CDR3 reads CASSTPGNQPQHF. V is TRBV7-8 and J is TRBJ1-5; possibly TRBD1 for D (5 bases). The read terminates 3 residues before the CDR3 end, so the remaining end is supplied by the germline J gene. Deletions cut 5 bases from V and 4 bases from J, with 9 bases between. Germline assignment: CDR1 SGHVS and CDR2 FQNEAQ. The CDR3 totals 13 residues.

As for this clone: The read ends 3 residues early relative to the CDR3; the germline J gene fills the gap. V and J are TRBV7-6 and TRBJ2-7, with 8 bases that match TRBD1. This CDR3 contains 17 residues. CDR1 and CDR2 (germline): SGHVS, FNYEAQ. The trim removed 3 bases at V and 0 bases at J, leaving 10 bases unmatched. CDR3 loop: CASSLKPGQVSSYEQYF. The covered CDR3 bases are TGTGCCAGCAGCTTGAAACCGGGACAGGTTAGCTCCTACGAG. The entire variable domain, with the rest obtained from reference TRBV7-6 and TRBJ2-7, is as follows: GAGVSQSPRYKVTKRGQDVALRCDPISGHVSLYWYRQALGQGPEFLTYFNYEAQQDKSGLPNDRFSAERPEGSISTLTIQRTEQRDSAMYRCASSLKPGQVSSYEQYFGPGTRLTVT.

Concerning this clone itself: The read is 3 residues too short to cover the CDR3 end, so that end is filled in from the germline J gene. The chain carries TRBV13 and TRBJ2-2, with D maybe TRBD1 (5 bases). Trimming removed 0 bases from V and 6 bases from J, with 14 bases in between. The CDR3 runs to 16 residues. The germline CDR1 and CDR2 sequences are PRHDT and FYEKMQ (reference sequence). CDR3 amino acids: CASSLGGQGASGELFF. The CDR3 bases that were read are TGTGCCAGCAGCTTAGGAGGTCAAGGGGCGTCCGGGGAG.

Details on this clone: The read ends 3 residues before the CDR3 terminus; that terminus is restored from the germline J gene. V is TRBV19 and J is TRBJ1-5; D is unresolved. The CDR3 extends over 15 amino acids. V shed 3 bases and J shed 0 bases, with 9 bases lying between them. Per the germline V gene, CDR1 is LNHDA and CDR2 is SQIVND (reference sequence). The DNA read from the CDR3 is TGTGCCAGTAGTATCGGTTACGGTAGCAATCAGCCC. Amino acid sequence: CASSIGYGSNQP. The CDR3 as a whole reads CASSIGYGSNQPQHF.